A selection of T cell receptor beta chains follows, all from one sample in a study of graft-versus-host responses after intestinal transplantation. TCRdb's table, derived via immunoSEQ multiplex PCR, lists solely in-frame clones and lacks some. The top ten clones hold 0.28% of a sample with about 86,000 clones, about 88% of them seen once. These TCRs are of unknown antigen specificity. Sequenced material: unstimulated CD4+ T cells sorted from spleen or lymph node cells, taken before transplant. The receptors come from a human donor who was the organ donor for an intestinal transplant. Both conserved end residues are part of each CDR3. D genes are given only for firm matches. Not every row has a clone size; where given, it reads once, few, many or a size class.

CASSLGPGSNQPQHF | TGCGCCAGCAGCTTGGGCCCCGGGAGCAATCAGCCCCAGCATTTT | TRBV5-1 | . | . | TRBJ1-5
CASSLASTGETEAFF | TGCGCCAGCAGCTTGGCCTCTACAGGGGAAACTGAAGCTTTCTTT | TRBV5-1 | TRBD1 | . | TRBJ1-1
CASGLGHFYGYTF | TGTGCTAGTGGTTTGGGACACTTCTATGGCTACACCTTC | TRBV12-5 | . | . | TRBJ1-2
CASSVDAPHRSEQFF | TGTGCCAGCAGCGTAGACGCACCCCATCGGTCTGAGCAGTTCTTC | TRBV9 | . | . | TRBJ2-1
CASSVGDGGYGYTF | TGTGCCAGCAGCGTAGGAGACGGGGGCTATGGCTACACCTTC | TRBV9 | . | . | TRBJ1-2
CASSRLAYNEQFF | TGTGCCAGCAGTAGACTAGCCTACAATGAGCAGTTCTTC | TRBV7-2 | . | . | TRBJ2-1
CASSLGRGELFF | TGTGCCAGCAGCTTAGGGAGAGGGGAGCTGTTTTTT | TRBV7-6 | . | . | TRBJ2-2
CASSAPGQGDYEQYF | TGTGCCAGTAGTGCACCGGGGCAGGGGGACTACGAGCAGTACTTC | TRBV19 | TRBD1 | . | TRBJ2-7
CATQPTGEGLYEQYF | TGTGCCACCCAACCGACAGGGGAAGGCCTCTACGAGCAGTACTTC | TRBV19 | TRBD1 | once | TRBJ2-7
CASSYEGTGNYEQYF | TGTGCCAGCAGTTACGAGGGGACAGGAAACTACGAGCAGTACTTC | TRBV6-6 | TRBD1 | . | TRBJ2-7
CATGQNTEAFF | TGTGCCACTGGGCAGAACACTGAAGCTTTCTTT | TRBV6-6 | . | . | TRBJ1-1
CATGLAGADTQYF | TGTGCCACAGGACTAGCGGGGGCAGATACGCAGTATTTT | TRBV10-3 | TRBD2 | . | TRBJ2-3
CASTPGQVQAQHF | TGTGCCAGTACTCCGGGACAGGTCCAGGCCCAGCATTTT | TRBV19 | TRBD1 | . | TRBJ1-5
CASSYAPPGQGEFF | TGTGCCAGCAGTTACGCTCCTCCGGGACAGGGGGAGTTCTTC | TRBV6-5 | TRBD1 | . | TRBJ2-1
CASSAGDLTYEQYF | TGTGCCAGCAGCGCGGGGGACCTTACCTACGAGCAGTACTTC | TRBV11-3 | TRBD2 | once | TRBJ2-7
CASGVDYEQYF | TGTGCCAGCGGAGTAGACTACGAGCAGTACTTC | TRBV5-6 | . | few | TRBJ2-7
CASSAGTATYEQYF | TGCGCCAGCAGCGCGGGGACGGCCACCTACGAGCAGTACTTC | TRBV5-1 | . | . | TRBJ2-7
CASSTWDRVPEQYF | TGTGCCAGCAGCACCTGGGACAGGGTACCCGAGCAGTACTTC | TRBV7-9 | TRBD1 | few | TRBJ2-7
CASSEGTSQTQYF | TGCGCCAGCAGTGAGGGGACTAGCCAGACGCAGTATTTT | TRBV10-2 | TRBD2 | . | TRBJ2-3
CASSLSPTSGRAFGNEQFF | TGTGCCAGCAGTTTATCGCCGACTAGCGGGAGGGCCTTTGGTAATGAGCAGTTCTTC | TRBV28 | TRBD2 | . | TRBJ2-1
CASSNRGTYTGELFF | TGTGCCAGCAGCAACAGGGGGACCTACACCGGGGAGCTGTTTTTT | TRBV7-2 | TRBD1 | once | TRBJ2-2
CAISESTSGRTAYNEQFF | TGTGCCATCAGTGAGTCGACGAGCGGGAGGACTGCCTACAATGAGCAGTTCTTC | TRBV10-3 | TRBD2 | . | TRBJ2-1
CASGEGGPTDTQYF | TGCGCCAGCGGCGAGGGGGGGCCCACAGATACGCAGTATTTT | TRBV5-1 | . | . | TRBJ2-3
CASSVMAGLAVQKPYNEQFF | TGTGCCAGCAGTGTCATGGCGGGACTAGCGGTACAAAAGCCCTACAATGAGCAGTTCTTC | TRBV6-1 | TRBD2 | . | TRBJ2-1